Below, 16 T cell receptor beta chains from the same sample are listed, as sequenced in a study of shared clonotypes between healthy human individuals. Produced via immunoSEQ multiplex PCR; TCRdb's table is partial and in-frame only. Among hundreds of thousands of clones listed, roughly 96% were seen once. CD8 cells classed as naive were CD45RO-negative and positively selected for CCR7, excluding terminally differentiated effector memory CD45RA+ cells. Sequenced sample: naive CD8+ T cells sorted from blood. These receptors were taken from a woman aged 25 to 39 in good health.

V is TRBV14 and J is TRBJ2-7, with no clear D. Trimming removed 1 base from V and 3 bases from J, with 13 bases in between. The CDR3 is 15 residues long. Germline CDR1 and CDR2: SGHDN and FVKESK. The CDR3 loop reads CASSQGRFSGYEQYF. Here the CDR3 DNA reads TGTGCCAGCAGCCAAGGACGGTTCTCGGGCTACGAGCAGTACTTC.

The chain uses TRBV28 and TRBJ1-4; D might be TRBD1 (6 bases). Germline values: CDR1 MDHEN, CDR2 SYDVKM. The CDR3 runs to 15 residues. Trimming pared 3 bases from V and 5 bases from J, leaving 13 bases between. The CDR3 DNA follows: TGTGCCAGCAGTTTCGGTACAGGGTCGAATGAAAAACTGTTTTTT. Residues: CASSFGTGSNEKLFF. Looking up the rest from reference TRBV28 and TRBJ1-4 gives the full variable domain: DVKVTQSSRYLVKRTGEKVFLECVQDMDHENMFWYRQDPGLGLRLIYFSYDVKMKEKGDIPEGYSVSREKKERFSLILESASTNQTSMYLCASSFGTGSNEKLFFGSGTQLSVL.

The chain recombines TRBV28 with TRBJ1-1, with D possibly matching TRBD1 (6 bases). CDR3 length: 15 residues. Between the trimmed V and J ends, which lost 6 bases and 11 bases, there was a span of 25 bases. The germline V gene encodes CDR1 MDHEN and CDR2 SYDVKM. CDR3 sequence: CASRTKNDYRAAAFF. The CDR3 DNA follows: TGTGCCAGCAGAACCAAAAATGACTACAGGGCGGCGGCTTTCTTT.

The chain links TRBV27 to TRBJ2-3; 8 bases match TRBD2. CDR1 and CDR2 from the germline V gene are MNHEY and SMNVEV (reference sequence). V trimming: 2 bases; J trimming: 5 bases; junction bases outside the gene matches: 6. The CDR3 sequence is 15 residues long. The CDR3 reads CASSLTSGEGDTQYF. The CDR3 DNA is TGTGCCAGCAGTTTAACTAGCGGAGAAGGAGATACGCAGTATTTT.

The V call is TRBV7-9, the J call TRBJ2-5; weak D call: TRBD2 (6 bases). Near its end, the DNA agrees better with TRBJ2-7, so the J call may be wrong. Germline CDR1 reads SEHNR; CDR2 reads FQNEAQ (reference sequence). CDR3 length: 14 residues. CDR3 loop: CASSSPEGVDEQYF. For the CDR3, the DNA is TGTGCCAGCAGCTCCCCGGAGGGAGTCGACGAGCAGTACTTC.

V and J are TRBV14 and TRBJ2-3, with TRBD2 identical over 8 bases. Germline CDR1 and CDR2: SGHDN and FVKESK. There are 16 residues in the CDR3. Unmatched junction bases numbered 9, after V lost 3 bases and J lost 4 bases. The CDR3 DNA reads TGTGCCAGCAGCCAGATAGCGGGAAGTTACGCAGATACGCAGTATTTT. This encodes CASSQIAGSYADTQYF. The entire variable domain, with the rest obtained from reference TRBV14 and TRBJ2-3, is as follows: EAGVTQFPSHSVIEKGQTVTLRCDPISGHDNLYWYRRVMGKEIKFLLHFVKESKQDESGMPNNRFLAERTGGTYSTLKVQPAELEDSGVYFCASSQIAGSYADTQYFGPGTRLTVL.

The chain links TRBV19 to TRBJ2-7; 9 bases align to TRBD1. The junction had 14 bases not matched to a gene; V was cut back by 6 bases and J by 5 bases. The CDR3 has 16 residues. CDR1 is LNHDA and CDR2 is SQIVND in the germline V gene (reference sequence). The chain's CDR3 is CASRGYRGQATHEQYF. The CDR3 DNA follows: TGTGCCAGTAGGGGCTACAGGGGGCAGGCGACGCACGAGCAGTACTTC.

The rearrangement uses TRBV28 and TRBJ2-1, with 10 positions matching TRBD2. The V and J ends lost 2 bases and 9 bases, in that order; junction bases with no gene match: 7. The CDR3 is 15 amino acids. Germline CDR1 MDHEN, CDR2 SYDVKM. The CDR3 spells CASSLSLAGVTEQFF. The CDR3, as DNA: TGTGCCAGCAGTTTAAGTCTAGCGGGAGTAACTGAGCAGTTCTTC.

This sequence joins TRBV11-2 and TRBJ2-7, with 8 bases lining up with TRBD1. Germline V CDR1 and CDR2: SGHAT, FQNNGV. The junction had 9 bases not matched to a gene; V was cut back by 4 bases and J by 4 bases. This CDR3 comprises 15 residues. The CDR3 protein is CASSWGQAEFYEQYF. The CDR3 DNA sequence: TGTGCCAGCAGCTGGGGACAGGCCGAATTTTACGAGCAGTACTTC.

The V call is TRBV27, the J call TRBJ2-3; TRBD2 matches 7 bases. The CDR3 has 17 amino acids. CDR1 is MNHEY and CDR2 is SMNVEV in the germline V gene (reference sequence). V lost 0 bases and J lost 1; bases outside the gene matches: 7. The CDR3 sequence is CASSLSWAGRGTDTQYF. For the CDR3, the DNA is TGTGCCAGCAGTTTATCGTGGGCGGGGAGGGGCACAGATACGCAGTATTTT.

The chain joins TRBV10-3 to TRBJ2-7; perhaps TRBD1 as D (6 bases). The CDR3 is made up of 14 amino acids. Germline assignment: CDR1 ENHRY and CDR2 SYGVKD. The ends were cut back, 3 bases at V and 0 bases at J, with 9 bases in the middle. CDR3 protein: CAISDRTASYEQYF. The CDR3 bases are TGTGCCATCAGTGACCGGACAGCCTCCTACGAGCAGTACTTC.

V gene TRBV2 combines with J gene TRBJ2-3; D is possibly TRBD1 or TRBD2 (5 bases each). Germline values: CDR1 SNHLY, CDR2 FYNNEI. This CDR3 contains 16 residues. Deletions cut 4 bases from V and 5 bases from J, with 19 bases between. The CDR3, as DNA: TGTGCCAGCAGTGCCCTCTCCACGGGACCCCGAGATACGCAGTATTTT. Its protein product is CASSALSTGPRDTQYF.

In its sample, this clone was seen once. The V gene is TRBV5-4, the J gene TRBJ2-7, with 10 bases lining up with TRBD2. The CDR3 runs to 17 residues. The junction had 11 bases not matched to a gene; V was cut back by 0 bases and J by 5 bases. Germline CDR1 reads SGHNT; CDR2 reads YYREEE (reference sequence). The CDR3 loop is CASSLVVTPSGSHEQYF. The CDR3, as DNA: TGTGCCAGCAGCTTGGTCGTAACTCCTAGCGGGAGTCACGAGCAGTACTTC.

Here the CDR3 DNA reads TGTGCCAGCAGCCACGGGACAGGGTGGCCCTCCTACGAGCAGTACTTC. Amino acid sequence: CASSHGTGWPSYEQYF. This chain connects TRBV7-2 to TRBJ2-7, with TRBD1 identical over 9 bases. The CDR3 covers 16 residues. The V gene's germline CDR1 is SGHTA and CDR2 FQGNSA. V lost 5 bases to trimming and J lost 0 bases; unmatched junction nucleotides: 8.

This clone came up once. The J gene is TRBJ1-6, the V gene TRBV6-5; D ambiguous. The CDR3 contains 14 residues. Germline CDR1 MNHEY, CDR2 SVGAGI. V dropped 4 bases and J dropped 7 bases, with 11 bases sitting between them. The CDR3 nucleotides read TGTGCCAGCAGTTTCACAGAGGGAAATTCACCCCTCCACTTT. Residues: CASSFTEGNSPLHF.

The rearrangement links TRBV5-5 to TRBJ1-1, with D uncertain. Trimming shortened V by 5 bases and J by 2 bases, and 13 bases separated the two germline ends. The CDR3 covers 14 residues. Germline V gene data show CDR1 as SGHKS and CDR2 as YYEKEE (reference sequence). In DNA, the CDR3 is TGTGCCAGCAGTTGGACCATTCGAAACACTGAAGCTTTCTTT. This encodes CASSWTIRNTEAFF.